Following are 6 T cell receptor beta chains from one sample sequenced in a study of cytomegalovirus exposure and HLA in healthy donors. Measured with immunoSEQ multiplex PCR; TCRdb has only the in-frame clones, and not every one. The sample lists 90,000 to 130,000 clones, approximately 90% occurring once. Specimen: PBMCs. Receptor source: a woman aged 18-29 years in good health and CMV-seronegative.

This clone was counted once. This rearrangement joins TRBV29-1 to TRBJ1-1, with 8 nucleotides matching TRBD1. With V trimmed by 6 bases and J by 0 bases, 6 bases remained unmatched. CDR1 is SQVTM, CDR2 ANQGSEA, per germline. This CDR3 contains 14 residues. CDR3 protein: CSVVQGAVNTEAFF. The CDR3 bases are TGCAGCGTGGTCCAGGGGGCTGTGAACACTGAAGCTTTCTTT.

The chain has TRBV27 and TRBJ1-2; D might be TRBD1 (6 bases). The CDR3 has 15 residues. Germline CDR1 MNHEY, CDR2 SMNVEV (reference sequence). V was cut by 2 bases and J by 8 bases, with 18 bases left in between. CDR3: CASSLISGGAGGYTF. In DNA form, the CDR3 reads TGTGCCAGCAGTTTAATATCGGGGGGCGCAGGGGGCTACACCTTC.

The chain combines TRBV19 with TRBJ2-1, with TRBD1 matching over 8 bases. The CDR3 loop spans 14 amino acids. V lost 3 bases and J lost 8; bases outside the gene matches: 6. Germline-derived CDR1 and CDR2 are LNHDA and SQIVND (reference sequence). The CDR3 bases are TGTGCCAGTAGTATGGTGGGACAGGTATATGAGCAGTTCTTC. This codes for CASSMVGQVYEQFF.

This clone was detected once. The chain links TRBV5-1 to TRBJ2-7; 9 bases map to TRBD1. The V and J ends lost 4 bases and 6 bases, in that order; junction bases with no gene match: 8. CDR3 size: 14 residues. Germline V gives CDR1 SGHRS, CDR2 YFSETQ. Written as DNA, the CDR3 is TGCGCCAGCAGCCTGATACAGGGGGCGAGCGAGCAGTACTTC. Translating gives CASSLIQGASEQYF.

V and J are TRBV27 and TRBJ2-1, with D unresolved. CDR3 length equals 13 residues. Trimming left V 2 bases short and J 4 bases short, with 6 bases between. CDR1 and CDR2 (germline): MNHEY, SMNVEV (reference sequence). CDR3 sequence: CASSLPRYNEQFF. The CDR3 DNA follows: TGTGCCAGCAGTTTACCCAGATACAATGAGCAGTTCTTC.

The V gene is TRBV9, the J gene TRBJ1-2; TRBD1 matches at 7 bases. The CDR3 sequence is 14 residues long. Losses at the gene ends were 2 bases for V and 8 bases for J; bases not matched to a gene: 9. Germline CDR1 reads SGDLS; CDR2 reads YYNGEE. The CDR3 loop is CASSVFQGVGGYTF. As DNA, the CDR3 is TGTGCCAGCAGCGTTTTTCAGGGGGTGGGCGGCTACACCTTC.